What follows are 26 T cell receptor beta chains derived from one specimen sequenced in a study of T cells in Graves' hyperthyroidism and ophthalmopathy. Amplification targeted TCR beta CDR3 regions from RNA transcripts. When the TCR CDR3 underwent first-round RT-PCR, the HTBI primer set was used. From the multiplex PCR reads, TCRdb called clonotypes with MiXCR, one entry per CDR3 protein. The table includes around 420,000 distinct CDR3 sequences, 15% to 18% detected once. The sequencing sample was made of blood. All receptors derive from a woman aged 18-35 years with Graves' hyperthyroidism.

The chain carries TRBV19 and TRBJ1-2; tentative D call: TRBD1 (5 bases). With 3 bases removed from V and 4 bases from J, the gap between germline ends came to 18 bases. Germline V CDR1 and CDR2: LNHDA, SQIVND (reference sequence). The CDR3 has 16 amino acids. The CDR3 DNA follows: TGTGCCAGTAGTATCCGGATGGGGGTCAGCCCCTATGGCTACACCTTC. This encodes CASSIRMGVSPYGYTF.

This clonotype was picked up many times. V usage is TRBV7-8 and J usage is TRBJ2-3; 10 bases map to TRBD1. With V trimmed by 6 bases and J by 1 base, 10 bases remained unmatched. The germline V gene encodes CDR1 SGHVS and CDR2 FQNEAQ. The CDR3 is 17 amino acids. The CDR3 coding sequence is TGTGCCAGCAGTCCGGGACAGGGGAGTCCGGGCACAGATACGCAGTATTTT. Residues: CASSPGQGSPGTDTQYF.

This clonotype was picked up many times. The chain is built from TRBV27 and TRBJ2-7, with 11 bases lining up with TRBD1. Trimming cost V 5 bases and J 5 bases; bases outside gene matches: 5. Per the germline V gene, CDR1 is MNHEY and CDR2 is SMNVEV (reference sequence). The CDR3 spans 14 residues. CDR3 DNA sequence: TGTGCCAGCAGTCCGGACAGGGGGCTAAACGAGCAGTACTTC. The encoded protein is CASSPDRGLNEQYF.

This clonotype appeared many times. The chain joins TRBV18 to TRBJ2-5; D assignment may be TRBD1 or TRBD2 (5 bases each). Trimming removed 6 bases at V and 4 bases at J, with 15 bases between. The germline gives CDR1 KGHSH, CDR2 LQKENI. This CDR3 spans 14 amino acids. CDR3 DNA sequence: TGTGCCAGCTCTCCCCCCGGGACGGGAGAGACCCAGTACTTC. Translating it yields CASSPPGTGETQYF.

This clonotype was counted ten times or more. This chain links TRBV7-3 with TRBJ1-1; tentative D call: TRBD1 (5 bases). The V gene's germline CDR1 is SGHTA and CDR2 FQGTGA. The germline V and J ends were trimmed by 3 bases and 1 base, with 15 bases remaining between them. This CDR3 spans 16 amino acids. The CDR3 DNA follows: TGTGCCAGCAGCTTCCACGCAGGGCGACCGAACACTGAAGCTTTCTTT. Translated: CASSFHAGRPNTEAFF.

This clonotype was recorded at least ten times. This chain joins TRBV3-1 and TRBJ1-5; D gene ambiguous. V lost 0 bases and J 4 bases, leaving 7 bases between the germline ends. Germline V lookup: CDR1 LGHDT, CDR2 YNNKEL (reference sequence). The CDR3 runs 14 residues. Written as DNA, the CDR3 is TGTGCCAGCAGCCAAGATTTGGGAAATCAGCCCCAGCATTTT. Its protein is CASSQDLGNQPQHF.

This clonotype was observed many times. The V gene is TRBV2, the J gene TRBJ2-7; D is undetermined. The V end lost 3 bases, the J end lost 4 bases, and 10 bases lay between the germline ends. This CDR3 comprises 13 residues. Germline assignment: CDR1 SNHLY and CDR2 FYNNEI. This chain's CDR3 is CASSDQVGYEQYF. The CDR3 region has the DNA TGTGCCAGCAGTGATCAGGTGGGGTACGAGCAGTACTTC.

This clonotype has ten or more counts. The chain has TRBV6-1 and TRBJ2-1; 9 bases map to TRBD1. This CDR3 spans 16 amino acids. Unmatched junction bases numbered 6, after V lost 6 bases and J lost 0 bases. Germline-derived CDR1 and CDR2 are MNHNS and SASEGT. DNA of the CDR3: TGTGCCAGCAGCACAGGGGGCCTGGGCTCCTACAATGAGCAGTTCTTC. Translation gives CASSTGGLGSYNEQFF.

This clonotype was seen many times. V is TRBV28 and J is TRBJ2-1, with D perhaps TRBD1 (5 bases). CDR1 and CDR2 (germline): MDHEN, SYDVKM. The CDR3 is 19 amino acids. Trimming removed 6 bases at V and 8 bases at J, with 32 bases between. CDR3 region: CASSPPRISREVGDDEQFF. For the CDR3, the DNA is TGTGCCAGCAGCCCACCCCGGATCTCCAGGGAAGTGGGTGACGATGAGCAGTTCTTC.

This clonotype was picked up many times. The chain uses TRBV13 and TRBJ1-3, with D possibly matching TRBD1 (6 bases). Per germline, CDR1 PRHDT and CDR2 FYEKMQ (reference sequence). This CDR3 comprises 15 residues. V gave up 1 base and J gave up 3 bases, with 10 bases separating them. This CDR3 is CASSLDTGFGNTIYF. The CDR3 DNA reads TGTGCCAGCAGCTTAGACACAGGGTTTGGAAACACCATATATTTT.

This clonotype has a count of ten or more. The chain uses TRBV11-2 and TRBJ2-3; 12 nucleotides match TRBD2. The V gene end was trimmed by 5 bases and the J gene end by 3 bases; junction bases not matched to a gene: 6. The CDR3 totals 16 residues. The germline V gene has CDR1 SGHAT and CDR2 FQNNGV. CDR3: CASSPRTSGTTDTQYF. The CDR3 DNA reads as TGTGCCAGCAGCCCCCGGACTAGCGGGACTACAGATACGCAGTATTTT.

This clonotype occurred many times. V gene TRBV6-1 combines with J gene TRBJ1-2, with D possibly matching TRBD1 (6 bases). Looked up from germline, CDR1 is MNHNS and CDR2 is SASEGT. Trimming took 8 bases from V and 7 from J, leaving 11 bases between them. The CDR3 runs to 11 residues. CDR3 nucleotide sequence: TGTGCCAGCCAGGGGTCCGCTGGCTACACCTTC. Translated, it gives CASQGSAGYTF.

This clonotype occurred many times. The CDR3 coding sequence is TGTGCCTGGGGGGGGAGCTCTGGAAACACCATATATTTT. As protein: CAWGGSSGNTIYF. The chain carries TRBV30 and TRBJ1-3, with a weak D call TRBD1 (5 bases). Trimming pared 5 bases from V and 0 bases from J, leaving 8 bases between. CDR1 GTSNPN and CDR2 SVGIG come from the germline V gene (reference sequence). The CDR3 loop spans 13 amino acids.

The rearrangement links TRBV28 to TRBJ2-7; a weak D match, TRBD1 (6 bases). Trimming cost V 2 bases and J 6 bases, with 8 bases left between them. The CDR3 is 12 amino acids. CDR1 is MDHEN and CDR2 is SYDVKM in the germline V gene. The CDR3, as DNA: TGTGCCAGCAGTTTAACAGGGCTCGAGCAGTACTTC. Translating gives CASSLTGLEQYF.

This clonotype was detected a few times. The V and J genes are TRBV12-5 and TRBJ1-6; no clear D. V dropped 1 base and J dropped 7 bases, with 8 bases sitting between them. This CDR3 region has 14 residues. The germline CDR1 and CDR2 sequences are LGHNT and FRNRAP. CDR3 in amino acids: CASGLALRNSPLHF. Here the CDR3 DNA reads TGTGCTAGTGGTTTGGCCCTAAGGAATTCACCCCTCCACTTT.

In this sample, this clonotype turned up many times. The CDR3: CSAETGWNEKLFF. The CDR3 region has the DNA TGCAGTGCTGAGACAGGGTGGAATGAAAAACTGTTTTTT. The chain combines TRBV20-1 with TRBJ1-4, with 7 bases aligning to TRBD1. The CDR3 is made up of 13 amino acids. J lost 5 bases, V lost 5 bases, and 5 bases had no gene match. CDR1 is DFQATT and CDR2 is SNEGSKA in the germline V gene (reference sequence).

In its sample, this clonotype was seen many times. The CDR3 coding sequence is TGTGCCAGCAGCCATGGGAAAAGCACAGATACGCAGTATTTT. Protein sequence: CASSHGKSTDTQYF. The chain employs TRBV7-3 and TRBJ2-3; D call uncertain. Germline V gene lookup returns CDR1 SGHTA and CDR2 FQGTGA. This CDR3 region has 14 residues. The V gene lost 5 bases and the J gene lost 0 bases, with 9 bases spanning the gap.

Ten or more counts support this clonotype. This chain's CDR3 is CASRSSGSSYEQYF. CDR3 coding DNA: TGCGCCAGCAGGTCGAGCGGTAGCTCCTACGAGCAGTACTTC. The V and J genes are TRBV5-1 and TRBJ2-7; tentative D call: TRBD2 (5 bases). The germline V gene has CDR1 SGHRS and CDR2 YFSETQ. V shed 5 bases and J shed 0 bases, with 12 bases lying between them. This CDR3 region has 14 residues. The full variable domain, rest sourced from reference TRBV5-1 and TRBJ2-7, is KAGVTQTPRYLIKTRGQQVTLSCSPISGHRSVSWYQQTPGQGLQFLFEYFSETQRNKGNFPGRFSGRQFSNSRSEMNVSTLELGDSALYLCASRSSGSSYEQYFGPGTRLTVT.

There are many counts of this clonotype. The rearrangement uses TRBV6-1 and TRBJ2-7, with TRBD1 identical over 9 bases. This CDR3 is 15 amino acids long. Per germline, CDR1 MNHNS and CDR2 SASEGT. The V segment lost 5 bases and the J segment 2 bases; nucleotides outside the gene matches: 7. The chain's CDR3 is CASSSGTGRTYEQYF. The CDR3 region has the DNA TGTGCCAGCAGTTCCGGGACAGGGCGGACCTACGAGCAGTACTTC.

This clonotype was counted many times. V is TRBV12-3 or TRBV12-4 and J is TRBJ2-1, with TRBD2 matching over 9 bases. The CDR3 is 16 residues long. The V gene end was trimmed by 6 bases and the J gene end by 6 bases; junction bases not matched to a gene: 12. The CDR3 sequence is CASSRAQAGGLNEQFF. CDR3 bases: TGTGCCAGCAGCCGGGCCCAAGCGGGGGGTCTCAATGAGCAGTTCTTC.

The chain couples TRBV12-3 or TRBV12-4 to TRBJ2-5; 11 bases are a match to TRBD2. J gave up 4 bases and V 6 bases, and 10 bases lay outside the gene matches. The CDR3 extends over 16 amino acids. CDR3 DNA: TGTGCCAGCAGCCATATTAGCGGGGGGGAGAGAGAGACCCAGTACTTC. Its translation: CASSHISGGERETQYF.

The CDR3 reads CASSQDTRTGFLETQYF. CDR3 nucleotide sequence: TGCGCCAGCAGCCAAGATACGAGGACAGGGTTTTTAGAGACCCAGTACTTC. J is TRBJ2-5 and V is TRBV4-1; 8 bases match TRBD1. The CDR3 contains 17 residues. From germline, CDR1 is MGHRA and CDR2 YSYEKL. Trimming at V came to 0 bases and at J to 4 bases, leaving 10 bases not matched to a gene.

Regarding this clonotype: A much more abundant neighbour one base away suggests this may be a read error. This chain connects TRBV6-2 or TRBV6-3 to TRBJ1-5; 7 bases fit TRBD1. Germline CDR1 and CDR2: MNHEY and SVGEGT. J lost 1 base, V lost 5 bases, and 5 bases had no gene match. The CDR3 sequence is 15 residues long. The CDR3 here is CASSTKTGSNQPQHF. CDR3 coding DNA: TGTGCCAGCAGTACAAAGACAGGGAGCAATCAGCCCCAGCATTTT.

This clonotype showed up many times. The chain recombines TRBV30 with TRBJ1-5, with 7 bases matching TRBD1. This CDR3 comprises 16 residues. Germline loops: CDR1 GTSNPN, CDR2 SVGIG (reference sequence). The V and J ends lost 6 bases and 0 bases, in that order; junction bases with no gene match: 11. The CDR3 sequence is CACQTGKVHSNQPQHF. The CDR3 coding sequence is TGTGCCTGCCAGACAGGGAAGGTCCATAGCAATCAGCCCCAGCATTTT.

The gene calls are TRBV4-1 and TRBJ2-3; 10 bases line up with TRBD1. The CDR3 runs to 16 residues. The V and J ends lost 4 bases and 6 bases, in that order; junction bases with no gene match: 10. Germline V gene sequence: CDR1 MGHRA, CDR2 YSYEKL. CDR3 in DNA: TGCGCCAGCAGCCCCAAAGGGGACAGGGGCAGGGATACGCAGTATTTT. It codes for CASSPKGDRGRDTQYF.

The V call is TRBV28, the J call TRBJ2-7; TRBD2 agrees at 16 bases. Per germline, CDR1 MDHEN and CDR2 SYDVKM. CDR3 size: 18 residues. Unmatched junction bases numbered 8, after V lost 4 bases and J lost 2 bases. The CDR3 sequence is CASSYPIGTSGRAYEQYF. The DNA of the CDR3 is TGTGCCAGCAGTTACCCCATTGGGACTAGCGGGAGGGCCTACGAGCAGTACTTC.